These T cell receptor beta chains were read from a single sample in a study of memory CD4+ T cells and cytomegalovirus serostatus. TCRdb keeps only in-frame clones here, not all; method: immunoSEQ multiplex PCR. The top ten hold approximately 4% of the sample, which has around 99,000 clones, roughly 80% seen once. The specimen sequenced was memory CD4+ T cells from blood. The source is an adult in good health and CMV-seropositive. CDR3s include the opening cysteine and the closing phenylalanine or tryptophan. Each record gives: V gene, clone size, J gene, D gene, CDR3 protein, CDR3 DNA. A D gene is named only where the DNA matches it firmly. A clone size is listed for some rows: how often the clone was seen (once, few, many), or a class if it is expanded.

TRBV4-3	-	TRBJ2-2	-	CASSHQGGTGELFF	TGCGCCAGCAGCCACCAGGGGGGCACCGGGGAGCTGTTTTTT
TRBV28	-	TRBJ1-1	-	CASSLPQFNTEAFF	TGTGCCAGCAGTTTACCACAGTTCAACACTGAAGCTTTCTTT
TRBV19	-	TRBJ2-6	-	CASMTGSSGANVLTF	TGTGCCAGTATGACAGGTAGCTCTGGGGCCAACGTCCTGACTTTC
TRBV7-9	once	TRBJ2-5	TRBD1	CASSYGARGGQETQYF	TGTGCCAGCAGCTATGGGGCGAGAGGGGGCCAGGAGACCCAGTACTTC
TRBV4-2	-	TRBJ1-5	-	CASSQEIGPGRGPSAQHF	TGTGCCAGCAGCCAAGAAATTGGCCCCGGACGAGGGCCATCGGCCCAGCATTTT
TRBV27	once	TRBJ2-6	-	CASSFVSGVGANVLTF	TGTGCCAGCAGTTTCGTGTCGGGGGTCGGGGCCAACGTCCTGACTTTC
TRBV5-4	-	TRBJ2-5	TRBD1	CASSIQGASETQYF	TGTGCCAGCAGCATACAGGGGGCGAGTGAGACCCAGTACTTC
TRBV28	few	TRBJ1-1	-	CASSMPGKGTEAFF	TGTGCCAGCAGCATGCCCGGGAAGGGGACTGAAGCTTTCTTT
TRBV2	few	TRBJ2-5	-	CASTVSQETQYF	TGTGCCAGCACCGTATCCCAAGAGACCCAGTACTTC
TRBV19	-	TRBJ2-1	TRBD2	CASTDPASGAGGEQFF	TGTGCCAGTACCGACCCCGCTAGCGGGGCCGGGGGGGAGCAGTTCTTC
TRBV18	once	TRBJ2-7	-	CASSGTSEAYEQYF	TGTGCCAGCTCCGGGACTTCTGAAGCCTACGAGCAGTACTTC
TRBV5-8	-	TRBJ2-5	TRBD1	CASSQGQGKETQYF	TGTGCCAGCAGTCAAGGACAGGGGAAAGAGACCCAGTACTTC
TRBV18	-	TRBJ2-5	-	CASSTGSAQETQYF	TGTGCCAGCTCCACAGGGTCTGCCCAAGAGACCCAGTACTTC
TRBV6-1	-	TRBJ2-3	-	CASRPLTTGTDTQYF	TGTGCCAGCAGACCCCTCACGACAGGCACAGATACGCAGTATTTT
TRBV11-1	-	TRBJ2-5	-	CASSSHTQETQYF	TGTGCCAGCAGCTCTCATACCCAAGAGACCCAGTACTTC
TRBV19	-	TRBJ2-5	-	CASNRGLPGETQYF	TGTGCCAGTAATCGCGGGCTTCCTGGGGAGACCCAGTACTTC
TRBV29-1	-	TRBJ2-5	TRBD1	CSTQGMGETQYF	TGCAGCACACAGGGGATGGGAGAGACCCAGTACTTC
TRBV28	-	TRBJ2-7	TRBD1	CASSSAGTGGEQYF	TGTGCCAGCAGTTCCGCCGGGACAGGGGGCGAGCAGTACTTC
TRBV5-5	-	TRBJ1-2	-	CASSRDSNYGYTF	TGTGCCAGCAGCCGAGACAGTAACTATGGCTACACCTTC
TRBV6-4	-	TRBJ2-3	-	CASSDSLADTQYF	TGTGCCAGCAGTGACTCGCTGGCGGATACGCAGTATTTT
TRBV5-1	-	TRBJ2-6	-	CASSLGTTASGANVLTF	TGCGCCAGCAGCCTCGGGACAACGGCGTCTGGGGCCAACGTCCTGACTTTC
TRBV27	-	TRBJ2-7	TRBD2	CASSLYTGGQYEQYF	TGTGCCAGCAGTTTATACACGGGAGGGCAGTACGAGCAGTACTTC
TRBV28	-	TRBJ2-7	-	CASIGGIYEQYF	TGTGCCAGCATTGGGGGAATCTACGAGCAGTACTTC
TRBV6-5	-	TRBJ2-1	-	CASRQGGEQFF	TGTGCCAGCAGACAGGGTGGCGAGCAGTTCTTC
TRBV7-8	-	TRBJ2-7	-	CASSFDAEINYEQYF	TGTGCCAGCAGCTTTGATGCAGAAATTAACTACGAGCAGTACTTC
TRBV5-1	-	TRBJ2-7	TRBD1	CASQGDNTYEQYF	TGCGCCAGCCAGGGGGACAACACCTACGAGCAGTACTTC
TRBV5-1	-	TRBJ2-6	-	CASSLDPSSGANVLTF	TGCGCCAGCAGCTTAGATCCGAGCTCTGGGGCCAACGTCCTGACTTTC
TRBV28	-	TRBJ1-1	-	CASSREAGTEAFF	TGTGCCAGCAGTCGGGAGGCAGGCACTGAAGCTTTCTTT
TRBV4-1	-	TRBJ1-4	TRBD1	CASSLPGGDGSNEKLFF	TGCGCCAGCAGCCTCCCAGGGGGGGATGGGTCTAATGAAAAACTGTTTTTT
TRBV5-4	once	TRBJ2-5	TRBD2	CASSLVGSGGFQETQYF	TGTGCCAGCAGCTTGGTTGGTAGCGGGGGATTCCAAGAGACCCAGTACTTC
TRBV7-6	-	TRBJ1-5	-	CASSLDPGLGPQHF	TGTGCCAGCAGCTTAGACCCGGGGCTGGGGCCCCAGCATTTT
TRBV30	-	TRBJ1-2	-	CAWNRVSTNYGYTF	TGTGCCTGGAATCGGGTCAGTACTAACTATGGCTACACCTTC
TRBV9	-	TRBJ2-2	TRBD2	CASSVALLAGADGELFF	TGTGCCAGCAGCGTAGCGTTACTAGCGGGAGCGGACGGGGAGCTGTTTTTT
TRBV6-1	-	TRBJ1-2	TRBD1	CASWGGQGAYGYTF	TGTGCCAGCTGGGGGGGACAGGGGGCATATGGCTACACCTTC
TRBV7-9	-	TRBJ1-4	-	CASSSLRGGVSEKLFF	TGTGCCAGCAGCTCACTGAGAGGGGGTGTGAGTGAAAAACTGTTTTTT
TRBV11-3	-	TRBJ1-2	-	CASSLGVGRPFYGYTF	TGTGCCAGCAGCTTAGGCGTTGGACGCCCGTTCTATGGCTACACCTTC
TRBV18	-	TRBJ2-3	-	CASSPGLTPDTQYF	TGTGCCAGCTCACCGGGACTCACGCCAGATACGCAGTATTTT
TRBV28	-	TRBJ1-2	-	CASRRQDYGYTF	TGTGCCAGCAGACGACAGGACTATGGCTACACCTTC
TRBV25-1	-	TRBJ1-5	-	CASSGRTSNQPQHF	TGTGCCAGCAGTGGGCGAACCAGCAATCAGCCCCAGCATTTT
TRBV18	-	TRBJ1-2	-	CASSPAAAYGYTF	TGTGCCAGCTCACCAGCCGCAGCCTATGGCTACACCTTC
TRBV5-1	once	TRBJ2-5	TRBD2	CASSLWGQREQETQYF	TGCGCCAGCAGCTTGTGGGGGCAGCGGGAGCAAGAGACCCAGTACTTC
TRBV18	once	TRBJ2-7	-	CASSRTPGEQYF	TGTGCCAGCTCACGGACTCCGGGGGAGCAGTACTTC
TRBV27	-	TRBJ2-3	-	CASSLYRGEYTDTQYF	TGTGCCAGCAGTTTATATAGGGGGGAATACACAGATACGCAGTATTTT
TRBV7-3	once	TRBJ2-1	-	CASSLTGQPKLGNEQFF	TGTGCCAGCAGCTTAACGGGGCAGCCTAAACTTGGGAATGAGCAGTTCTTC
TRBV7-3	-	TRBJ1-1	-	CASSRITEAFF	TGTGCCAGCAGCCGGATTACTGAAGCTTTCTTT
TRBV5-4	few	TRBJ1-5	-	CASSLPPGPQHF	TGTGCCAGCAGCTTGCCCCCAGGGCCCCAGCATTTT
TRBV2	once	TRBJ1-2	-	CASSENLADYGYTF	TGTGCCAGCAGTGAGAATCTCGCGGACTATGGCTACACCTTC
TRBV7-9	few	TRBJ1-3	-	CASSETDFNSGNTIYF	TGTGCCAGCAGTGAGACTGATTTTAACTCTGGAAACACCATATATTTT
TRBV29-1	-	TRBJ2-3	TRBD1	CSVFWTGTGTDTQYF	TGCAGCGTTTTCTGGACAGGCACGGGCACAGATACGCAGTATTTT
TRBV5-1	few	TRBJ2-1	-	CASSLASAYNEQFF	TGCGCCAGCAGCTTGGCTTCAGCCTACAATGAGCAGTTCTTC
TRBV28	-	TRBJ2-7	TRBD1	CASTQGPIYEQYF	TGTGCCAGCACACAGGGGCCCATCTACGAGCAGTACTTC
TRBV2	-	TRBJ1-4	-	CASSVVGLPEKLFF	TGTGCCAGCAGTGTCGTGGGCTTACCTGAAAAACTGTTTTTT
TRBV5-1	-	TRBJ2-3	-	CASSSRHASSTDTQYF	TGCGCCAGCAGCTCGCGACATGCCTCTAGCACAGATACGCAGTATTTT
TRBV2	-	TRBJ1-4	-	CASSPTGDEGEKLFF	TGTGCCAGCAGTCCGACGGGGGATGAGGGTGAAAAACTGTTTTTT
TRBV7-2	-	TRBJ2-7	-	CASSPARSLYEQYF	TGTGCCAGCAGCCCTGCTCGCAGCCTCTACGAGCAGTACTTC
TRBV5-1	-	TRBJ1-3	-	CASSVAGEDTIYF	TGCGCCAGCAGCGTCGCAGGGGAGGACACCATATATTTT
TRBV5-1	-	TRBJ2-3	TRBD2	CASSHTGLAEVTDTQYF	TGCGCCAGCAGTCATACAGGACTAGCGGAAGTCACAGATACGCAGTATTTT